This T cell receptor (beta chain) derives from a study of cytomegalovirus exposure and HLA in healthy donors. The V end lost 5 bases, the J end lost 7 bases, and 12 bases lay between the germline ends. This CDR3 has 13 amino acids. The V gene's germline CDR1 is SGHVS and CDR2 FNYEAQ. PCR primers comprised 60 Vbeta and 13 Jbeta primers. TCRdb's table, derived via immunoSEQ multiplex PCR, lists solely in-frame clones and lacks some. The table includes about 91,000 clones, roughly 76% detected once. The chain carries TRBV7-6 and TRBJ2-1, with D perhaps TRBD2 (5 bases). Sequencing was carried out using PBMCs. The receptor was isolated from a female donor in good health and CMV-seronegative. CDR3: CASSPTGENEQFF. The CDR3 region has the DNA TGTGCCAGCAGCCCTACCGGGGAGAATGAGCAGTTCTTC.